One sample yielded the 18 T cell receptor beta chains listed below, sequenced in a study of naive and memory T cell subsets. The beta constant-region primer was an equimolar mix of two oligonucleotides covering TRBC1 and TRBC2. TCRdb used MiXCR to reprocess the UMI-ligation and nested PCR reads, holding one entry per CDR3 protein. This table holds 130,000 to 150,000 distinct CDR3 sequences, approximately 15% found once. Sequencing was carried out using naive CD4+ T cells from blood. The receptors here all came from a human donor in good health.

This clonotype occurred a few times. This chain links TRBV2 with TRBJ2-1, with 13 bases aligning to TRBD2. Germline lookup yields CDR1 SNHLY and CDR2 FYNNEI. This CDR3 comprises 15 residues. The junction had 3 bases not matched to a gene; V was cut back by 4 bases and J by 6 bases. The CDR3 region has the DNA TGTGCCAGCAGTGGACTAGCGGGAGGAGGCAATGAGCAGTTCTTC. Its protein product is CASSGLAGGGNEQFF. Combining the CDR3 with reference TRBV2 and TRBJ2-1 gives the whole variable domain EPEVTQTPSHQVTQMGQEVILRCVPISNHLYFYWYRQILGQKVEFLVSFYNNEISEKSEIFDDQFSVERPDGSNFTLKIRSTKLEDSAMYFCASSGLAGGGNEQFFGPGTRLTVL.

This clonotype was picked up a small number of times. The chain has TRBV6-5 and TRBJ1-1; unclear D gene. From germline, CDR1 is MNHEY and CDR2 SVGAGI. The CDR3 runs 14 residues. V dropped 7 bases and J dropped 6 bases, with 18 bases sitting between them. Written as DNA, the CDR3 is TGTGCCAGCACCAGAGGACGGTCCAACGCTGAAGCTTTCTTT. It translates to CASTRGRSNAEAFF.

The chain is built from TRBV27 and TRBJ1-5; D might be TRBD1 (5 bases). The CDR3 is 13 residues long. Trimming took 6 bases from V and 4 from J, leaving 10 bases between them. Germline CDR1 reads MNHEY; CDR2 reads SMNVEV (reference sequence). The CDR3 protein is CASRDRGNQPQHF. The CDR3 region has the DNA TGTGCCAGCAGGGACCGGGGGAATCAGCCCCAGCATTTT.

The table lists this clonotype with a few counts. The chain joins TRBV12-3 or TRBV12-4 to TRBJ2-1; 7 bases line up with TRBD2. This CDR3 has 16 residues. V lost 2 bases to trimming and J lost 7 bases; unmatched junction nucleotides: 11. CDR3 sequence reads: CASSLRAGAFLNEQFF. In DNA, the CDR3 is TGTGCCAGCAGTTTAAGGGCGGGAGCGTTTCTTAATGAGCAGTTCTTC.

This sequence joins TRBV20-1 and TRBJ2-3, with D perhaps matching TRBD1 (6 bases). This CDR3 spans 15 amino acids. CDR1 is DFQATT and CDR2 is SNEGSKA in the germline V gene (reference sequence). Trimming cost V 7 bases and J 2 bases, with 19 bases left between them. Here the CDR3 DNA reads TGCAGTGTTTGCACCCGGAAGGGGGTCACAGATACGCAGTATTTT. Protein product: CSVCTRKGVTDTQYF.

The J gene is TRBJ2-2, the V gene TRBV28, with 7 bases identical to TRBD1. This CDR3 has 14 amino acids. The junction had 5 bases not matched to a gene; V was cut back by 5 bases and J by 5 bases. CDR1 and CDR2 (germline): MDHEN, SYDVKM. Here the CDR3 DNA reads TGTGCCAGCAGTACGGGACAGTGGACCGGGGAGCTGTTTTTT. Translating it yields CASSTGQWTGELFF.

This rearrangement joins TRBV6-7 to TRBJ1-2; TRBD1 is a possible D gene (5 bases). TRBV6-7 is labeled an ORF, and its function is uncertain. The V and J ends lost 6 bases and 2 bases respectively, with 16 bases between them. The CDR3 spans 15 residues. The CDR3 nucleotides are TGTGCCAGCAGCCGACCGAGGGACCTGAACTATGGCTACACCTTC. Translated: CASSRPRDLNYGYTF.

This clonotype occurred a few times. V gene TRBV6-5 combines with J gene TRBJ1-2; no reliable D call. CDR3 length: 14 amino acids. Germline CDR1 MNHEY, CDR2 SVGAGI. Trimming removed 5 bases at V and 6 bases at J, with 16 bases between. CDR3 region: CASSPPDAYHGYTF. CDR3 coding DNA: TGTGCCAGCAGTCCGCCGGACGCTTATCATGGCTACACCTTC.

This clonotype was counted many times. The chain combines TRBV7-2 with TRBJ1-1; D is perhaps TRBD1 (5 bases). The CDR3 contains 15 residues. Germline CDR1 reads SGHTA; CDR2 reads FQGNSA. V was cut by 2 bases and J by 4 bases, with 14 bases left in between. CDR3: CASSLRGRNPTEAFF. CDR3 coding DNA: TGTGCCAGCAGCTTACGGGGCAGAAACCCCACTGAAGCTTTCTTT.

This clonotype has just a few counts. The V gene is TRBV29-1, the J gene TRBJ2-1, with D possibly being TRBD1 or TRBD2 (5 bases each). CDR1 and CDR2 from the germline V gene are SQVTM and ANQGSEA. CDR3 length equals 15 residues. V gave up 5 bases and J gave up 0 bases, with 14 bases separating them. The CDR3 here is CSVSGPGSSYNEQFF. Here the CDR3 DNA reads TGCAGCGTTTCGGGGCCCGGAAGCTCCTACAATGAGCAGTTCTTC.

The chain is built from TRBV12-3 or TRBV12-4 and TRBJ2-7; TRBD1 is a possible D gene (6 bases). CDR3 length: 14 residues. V lost 4 bases to trimming and J lost 2 bases, with 12 bases between them. This CDR3 is CASSSGQSAYEQYF. CDR3 in DNA: TGTGCCAGCAGTTCCGGACAGAGCGCCTACGAGCAGTACTTC.

This clonotype was found once. The rearrangement links TRBV7-9 to TRBJ2-7, with 12 bases that match TRBD2. J gave up 2 bases and V 4 bases, and 6 bases lay outside the gene matches. The V gene's germline CDR1 is SEHNR and CDR2 FQNEAQ (reference sequence). The CDR3 consists of 16 residues. Here the CDR3 reads CASSSTSSGRAYEQYF. CDR3 bases: TGTGCCAGCAGCTCAACCTCTAGCGGGAGGGCCTACGAGCAGTACTTC.

Only a few counts were recorded for this clonotype. V usage is TRBV6-5 and J usage is TRBJ2-7; D might be TRBD2 (6 bases). This CDR3 is built from 11 residues. From germline, CDR1 is MNHEY and CDR2 SVGAGI. CDR3 protein: CATSREYEQYF. As DNA, the CDR3 is TGTGCTACTTCTCGGGAGTACGAGCAGTACTTC.

In this sample, this clonotype turned up a few times. The CDR3 protein is CASVPAENTEAFF. The CDR3 bases are TGTGCCAGCGTGCCGGCGGAGAACACTGAAGCTTTCTTT. The chain links TRBV6-6 to TRBJ1-1; D gene uncertain. V was trimmed by 8 bases and J by 1 base, leaving 11 bases between them. Germline V gene data show CDR1 as MNHNY and CDR2 as SVGAGI (reference sequence). This CDR3 has 13 amino acids.

This rearrangement joins TRBV19 to TRBJ2-2; D is undetermined. The CDR3 consists of 15 residues. Germline CDR1 reads LNHDA; CDR2 reads SQIVND (reference sequence). V lost 5 bases to trimming and J lost 1 base, with 11 bases between them. CDR3 bases: TGTGCCAGTAGTGCGTGGGATCAGAACACCGGGGAGCTGTTTTTT. Protein product: CASSAWDQNTGELFF. Looking up the rest from reference TRBV19 and TRBJ2-2 gives the full variable domain: DGGITQSPKYLFRKEGQNVTLSCEQNLNHDAMYWYRQDPGQGLRLIYYSQIVNDFQKGDIAEGYSVSREKKESFPLTVTSAQKNPTAFYLCASSAWDQNTGELFFGEGSRLTVL.

This clonotype was observed a handful of times. The chain couples TRBV3-1 to TRBJ2-7; the D gene is possibly TRBD2 (6 bases). Germline V gene sequence: CDR1 LGHDT, CDR2 YNNKEL (reference sequence). The CDR3 sequence is 15 residues long. The V end lost 1 base, the J end lost 3 bases, and 13 bases lay between the germline ends. CDR3 bases: TGTGCCAGCAGCCAAGTCCAAGGGACTCGCTACGAGCAGTACTTC. Translated, it gives CASSQVQGTRYEQYF.

V and J are TRBV18 and TRBJ1-1, with a possible D match to TRBD1 (6 bases). The V and J ends lost 5 bases and 1 base respectively, with 11 bases between them. Germline assignment: CDR1 KGHSH and CDR2 LQKENI. The CDR3 runs to 14 residues. In DNA, the CDR3 is TGTGCCAGCTCAAGCGGACAGAAGAACACTGAAGCTTTCTTT. Amino acid sequence: CASSSGQKNTEAFF.

This clonotype was recorded many times. The chain combines TRBV20-1 with TRBJ2-1; 15 bases are a match to TRBD2. V gave up 3 bases and J gave up 6 bases; unmatched junction bases: 9. This CDR3 region has 17 residues. Germline V gene lookup returns CDR1 DFQATT and CDR2 SNEGSKA (reference sequence). The CDR3, as DNA: TGCAGTGCTAGCGGACTAGCGGGAGGGCGGGGGGTCAATGAGCAGTTCTTC. Protein: CSASGLAGGRGVNEQFF.